These 17 T cell receptor beta chains came from one sample sequenced in a study of blood T cell repertoires in COVID-19. Data came from immunoSEQ multiplex PCR; TCRdb stores just in-frame clones and leaves some out. Of around 250,000 clones listed, around nine tenths are singletons. The sample comprised PBMCs or T cells enriched from blood (not recorded which). The receptors stem from a woman in her forties or fifties who had recovered from COVID-19.

The chain uses TRBV6-5 and TRBJ2-1, with TRBD1 as a possible D gene (6 bases). Looked up from germline, CDR1 is MNHEY and CDR2 is SVGAGI. With 6 bases removed from V and 7 bases from J, the gap between germline ends came to 10 bases. The CDR3 spans 12 residues. CDR3 in DNA: TGTGCCAGCAGCCCAGGGGAAAATGAGCAGTTCTTC. Its translation is CASSPGENEQFF.

This chain connects TRBV28 to TRBJ2-7; 8 bases are shared with TRBD2. The V and J ends lost 4 bases and 0 bases, in that order; junction bases with no gene match: 8. The CDR3 loop spans 16 amino acids. Germline values: CDR1 MDHEN, CDR2 SYDVKM. The CDR3, as DNA: TGTGCCAGCAGTTCGGGTGGTAGCGGGGTCTCCTACGAGCAGTACTTC. Translation: CASSSGGSGVSYEQYF.

This chain uses TRBV20-1 with TRBJ2-7, with D possibly being TRBD1 (5 bases). Germline V gene data show CDR1 as DFQATT and CDR2 as SNEGSKA (reference sequence). The germline V and J ends were trimmed by 6 bases and 6 bases, with 12 bases remaining between them. This CDR3 has 11 amino acids. CDR3 loop: CSAPRATEQYF. The CDR3 nucleotides read TGCAGTGCCCCCAGGGCTACCGAGCAGTACTTC.

This rearrangement joins TRBV27 to TRBJ2-1; 7 bases agree with TRBD1. The CDR3 extends over 16 amino acids. Germline V gene data show CDR1 as MNHEY and CDR2 as SMNVEV (reference sequence). Unmatched junction bases numbered 8, after V lost 6 bases and J lost 0 bases. The CDR3 DNA reads as TGTGCCAGCAGATCGGGGACAGCCAGCTCCTACAATGAGCAGTTCTTC. Translating gives CASRSGTASSYNEQFF.

This sequence joins TRBV27 and TRBJ2-3, with 9 nucleotides matching TRBD2. This CDR3 has 16 amino acids. CDR1 and CDR2 (germline): MNHEY, SMNVEV (reference sequence). The junction had 7 bases not matched to a gene; V was cut back by 5 bases and J by 1 base. CDR3 in amino acids: CASSVLAGYGTDTQYF. CDR3 sequence (DNA): TGTGCCAGCAGTGTCCTAGCGGGATATGGCACAGATACGCAGTATTTT.

This CDR3 is CASSLSNEKLFF. The DNA of the CDR3 is TGTGCCAGCAGTCTTAGTAATGAAAAACTGTTTTTT. This chain links TRBV28 with TRBJ1-4; D uncertain. Trimming cost V 5 bases and J 4 bases, with 5 bases left between them. Germline V lookup: CDR1 MDHEN, CDR2 SYDVKM. This CDR3 contains 12 residues.

The chain links TRBV19 to TRBJ2-5; 9 bases agree with TRBD1. CDR3 length: 16 amino acids. V dropped 3 bases and J dropped 0; count of bases not matched to a gene: 5. Germline lookup yields CDR1 LNHDA and CDR2 SQIVND (reference sequence). CDR3 amino acids: CASSIRTGAYQETQYF. The DNA for the CDR3 is TGTGCCAGTAGTATCCGGACAGGGGCGTACCAAGAGACCCAGTACTTC.

This chain links TRBV6-6 with TRBJ1-2, with D possibly matching TRBD1 (6 bases). Trimming took off 7 bases at V and 3 bases at J, with 21 bases between the two ends. CDR3 length: 16 residues. In germline, CDR1 is MNHNY, CDR2 SVGAGI (reference sequence). DNA of the CDR3: TGTGCCAGCACTACGACGAACAGGGCGGGGGACTATGGCTACACCTTC. This encodes CASTTTNRAGDYGYTF.

In this sample, this clone turned up once. The chain recombines TRBV11-2 with TRBJ1-2; D is possibly TRBD1 (6 bases). CDR3 length: 15 amino acids. Germline V gene data show CDR1 as SGHAT and CDR2 as FQNNGV. Trimming cost V 3 bases and J 8 bases, with 19 bases left between them. Here the CDR3 DNA reads TGTGCCAGCAGCTTCCCCTTTGGGGGGGCCGGCGGCTACACCTTC. It yields the protein CASSFPFGGAGGYTF.

The chain combines TRBV7-8 with TRBJ2-3, with a tentative D call TRBD1 (6 bases). Germline V CDR1 and CDR2: SGHVS, FQNEAQ. The germline V and J ends were trimmed by 3 bases and 0 bases, with 13 bases remaining between them. This CDR3 has 16 residues. The CDR3 here is CASSFAGTTSTDTQYF. DNA for the CDR3: TGTGCCAGCAGCTTTGCCGGGACAACTAGCACAGATACGCAGTATTTT. Full variable domain (remainder filled in from reference TRBV7-8 and TRBJ2-3): GAGVSQSPRYKVAKRGQDVALRCDPISGHVSLFWYQQALGQGPEFLTYFQNEAQLDKSGLPSDRFFAERPEGSVSTLKIQRTQQEDSAVYLCASSFAGTTSTDTQYFGPGTRLTVL.

Of note for this clone: This sample also contains other DNA sequences that code for the same CDR3. V is TRBV5-1 and J is TRBJ1-2; 11 nucleotides align to TRBD1. This CDR3 comprises 14 residues. J was trimmed by 8 bases and V by 0 bases; bases with no gene match: 3. The V gene's germline CDR1 is SGHRS and CDR2 YFSETQ. CDR3 coding DNA: TGCGCCAGCAGCTTGGGGACAGGGGGCCAGGGCTACACCTTC. Protein product: CASSLGTGGQGYTF. Together with reference TRBV5-1 and TRBJ1-2, the CDR3 gives the full variable domain: KAGVTQTPRYLIKTRGQQVTLSCSPISGHRSVSWYQQTPGQGLQFLFEYFSETQRNKGNFPGRFSGRQFSNSRSEMNVSTLELGDSALYLCASSLGTGGQGYTFGSGTRLTVV.

This chain joins TRBV5-1 and TRBJ2-3; 7 nucleotides agree with TRBD2. Germline V lookup: CDR1 SGHRS, CDR2 YFSETQ. CDR3 length: 17 residues. V shed 3 bases and J 3 bases; nucleotides not matched to a gene: 13. CDR3 sequence reads: CASSSGDGGSRTDTQYF. CDR3 nucleotides: TGCGCCAGCAGCTCCGGGGATGGCGGGAGTCGAACAGATACGCAGTATTTT.

Concerning this clone itself: Other nucleotide sequences in the sample specify the same CDR3. The chain has TRBV5-1 and TRBJ2-7; TRBD2 matches 7 bases. With V trimmed by 2 bases and J by 0 bases, 2 bases remained unmatched. Germline assignment: CDR1 SGHRS and CDR2 YFSETQ. CDR3 length equals 14 residues. The CDR3 sequence is CASSFGGSSYEQYF. In DNA, the CDR3 is TGCGCCAGCAGCTTCGGGGGGAGCTCCTACGAGCAGTACTTC.

V gene TRBV6-6 combines with J gene TRBJ2-1; 7 bases fit TRBD2. The CDR3 is 14 amino acids. Germline V gene data show CDR1 as MNHNY and CDR2 as SVGAGI (reference sequence). The ends lost 4 bases at V and 5 bases at J; junction bases unmatched: 5. The CDR3: CASSFPGGNNEQFF. The CDR3 coding sequence is TGTGCCAGCAGTTTTCCGGGGGGAAACAATGAGCAGTTCTTC.

The chain joins TRBV27 to TRBJ2-1; 7 positions agree with TRBD2. Germline CDR1 and CDR2: MNHEY and SMNVEV (reference sequence). The CDR3 runs to 15 residues. V shed 7 bases, J shed 0 bases, and the junction held 6 bases outside the gene matches. In DNA, the CDR3 is TGTGCCAGCACCCGGGGGGTGAGCTCCTACAATGAGCAGTTCTTC. Protein product: CASTRGVSSYNEQFF.

This rearrangement joins TRBV4-1 to TRBJ2-1, with a tentative D call TRBD2 (6 bases). V was clipped by 3 bases and J by 10 bases, with 16 bases between them. The germline CDR1 and CDR2 sequences are MGHRA and YSYEKL. The CDR3 contains 14 residues. This CDR3 is CASSHRRASKEQFF. In DNA form, the CDR3 reads TGCGCCAGCAGCCACAGGAGGGCGTCTAAAGAGCAGTTCTTC.

The chain combines TRBV18 with TRBJ1-6, with 9 positions matching TRBD1. Germline-derived CDR1 and CDR2 are KGHSH and LQKENI. Germline trimming cut 4 bases from V and 7 bases from J; bases unmatched to any gene: 2. This CDR3 contains 14 residues. CDR3 in amino acids: CASSLTGGNSPLHF. The CDR3 DNA is TGTGCCAGCTCACTCACAGGGGGCAATTCACCCCTCCACTTT.